The next 20 T cell receptor beta chains were all read from a single sample in a study of shared clonotypes between healthy human individuals. Sequencing used immunoSEQ multiplex PCR; TCRdb keeps in-frame clones, though not all of them. Of hundreds of thousands of clones listed, 92% are singletons. CD45RO-negative, CCR7-positively selected cells formed the naive CD8 fraction, excluding terminally differentiated effector memory CD45RA+ cells. The sequencing sample was made of naive CD8+ T cells sorted from blood. Receptors originate from a man younger than 45 in good health.

The chain combines TRBV6-6 with TRBJ2-3, with 8 bases matching TRBD2. V shed 5 bases and J 0 bases; nucleotides not matched to a gene: 4. The germline V gene encodes CDR1 MNHNY and CDR2 SVGAGI (reference sequence). The CDR3 is made up of 15 amino acids. CDR3 protein: CASSPTSGSTDTQYF. The CDR3 nucleotides are TGTGCCAGCAGTCCAACTAGCGGAAGCACAGATACGCAGTATTTT.

The CDR3 DNA reads TGTGCCTGGAGTGAATACTCGGGAGGGGGGTTAGAGACCCAGTACTTC. Residues: CAWSEYSGGGLETQYF. The chain couples TRBV30 to TRBJ2-5, with 8 bases that match TRBD2. V shed 1 base, J shed 4 bases, and the junction held 11 bases outside the gene matches. Germline CDR1 is GTSNPN and CDR2 is SVGIG (reference sequence). CDR3 length: 16 amino acids.

CDR3 loop: CASSYMGGYEQYF. For the CDR3, the DNA is TGTGCCAGCAGTTACATGGGGGGTTACGAGCAGTACTTC. The chain joins TRBV6-5 to TRBJ2-5; tentatively, D is TRBD2 (6 bases). The end of the DNA fits TRBJ2-7 better, so the J call may be wrong. This CDR3 has 13 amino acids. The V gene's germline CDR1 is MNHEY and CDR2 SVGAGI.

The CDR3 reads CASSLFLEDSYNEQFF. The CDR3 DNA reads TGTGCCAGCAGCTTGTTCTTGGAGGATTCCTACAATGAGCAGTTCTTC. The V and J genes are TRBV5-4 and TRBJ2-1, with D possibly TRBD2 on 5 matching bases. The length of the CDR3 is 16 residues. Trimming shortened V by 1 base and J by 1 base, and 12 bases separated the two germline ends. Germline loops: CDR1 SGHNT, CDR2 YYREEE (reference sequence).

This clone has a single count. This chain uses TRBV9 with TRBJ2-1, with 12 nucleotides matching TRBD2. Per the germline V gene, CDR1 is SGDLS and CDR2 is YYNGEE. V lost 0 bases to trimming and J lost 4 bases; unmatched junction nucleotides: 8. The CDR3 extends over 18 amino acids. The CDR3 sequence: CASSVAGLAGGVYNEQFF. CDR3 nucleotide sequence: TGTGCCAGCAGCGTAGCGGGGCTAGCGGGAGGGGTGTACAATGAGCAGTTCTTC.

Concerning this clone itself: Other DNA sequences from this sample encode an identical CDR3 as well. This rearrangement joins TRBV9 to TRBJ1-2; no firm D call. Germline V gives CDR1 SGDLS, CDR2 YYNGEE. CDR3 length: 11 residues. V shed 3 bases and J shed 6 bases, with 6 bases lying between them. CDR3 coding DNA: TGTGCCAGCAGCGGGAGAGATGGCTACACCTTC. This sequence encodes CASSGRDGYTF. Combining the CDR3 with reference TRBV9 and TRBJ1-2 gives the whole variable domain DSGVTQTPKHLITATGQRVTLRCSPRSGDLSVYWYQQSLDQGLQFLIQYYNGEERAKGNILERFSAQQFPDLHSELNLSSLELGDSALYFCASSGRDGYTFGSGTRLTVV.

This chain connects TRBV27 to TRBJ2-3; a weak D match, TRBD1 (6 bases). The CDR3 length is 16 residues. Germline-derived CDR1 and CDR2 are MNHEY and SMNVEV (reference sequence). Deletions cut 5 bases from V and 2 bases from J, with 17 bases between. The CDR3 region has the DNA TGTGCCAGCAGTCCTCCCCGACAGGATTACACAGATACGCAGTATTTT. It specifies CASSPPRQDYTDTQYF.

This chain joins TRBV15 and TRBJ2-5; D uncertain. In germline, CDR1 is LNHNV, CDR2 YYDKDF (reference sequence). The CDR3 extends over 17 amino acids. Trimming removed 1 base at V and 3 bases at J, with 18 bases between. CDR3 nucleotide sequence: TGTGCCACCAGCAGAGGGTTTGGGTCAGTCCAGAAAGAGACCCAGTACTTC. Protein sequence: CATSRGFGSVQKETQYF.

Of note for this clone: This same CDR3 is encoded by further DNA sequences in the sample. This chain connects TRBV27 to TRBJ2-3; D unclear. This CDR3 is 12 amino acids long. Germline V gene data show CDR1 as MNHEY and CDR2 as SMNVEV (reference sequence). The V and J ends lost 0 bases and 6 bases respectively, with 4 bases between them. This CDR3 reads CASSLSEDTQYF. The DNA of the CDR3 is TGTGCCAGCAGTTTATCGGAGGATACGCAGTATTTT.

The chain carries TRBV7-2 and TRBJ2-1; unclear D gene. CDR1 and CDR2 (germline): SGHTA, FQGNSA. The V gene lost 5 bases and the J gene lost 3 bases, with 17 bases spanning the gap. This CDR3 is built from 16 residues. CDR3 region: CASSLGRPSYYNEQFF. The CDR3 nucleotides read TGTGCCAGCAGCCTCGGGCGTCCATCCTACTACAATGAGCAGTTCTTC.

This chain links TRBV18 with TRBJ2-1; TRBD2 is a possible D gene (5 bases). The CDR3 consists of 15 residues. The germline V gene encodes CDR1 KGHSH and CDR2 LQKENI. Trimming stripped 2 bases from V and 8 bases from J, with 16 bases between. The CDR3 region is CASSPTALVADEQFF. In DNA, the CDR3 is TGTGCCAGCTCACCAACGGCACTAGTCGCAGATGAGCAGTTCTTC.

The J gene is TRBJ2-4, the V gene TRBV15, with TRBD1 identical over 9 bases. The J segment lost 0 bases and the V segment lost 5 bases, leaving 17 bases of the junction unmatched. Germline V lookup: CDR1 LNHNV, CDR2 YYDKDF (reference sequence). The length of the CDR3 is 20 residues. This CDR3 is CATSRPAVDRGFLAKNIQYF. In DNA form, the CDR3 reads TGTGCCACCAGCCGCCCCGCGGTGGACAGGGGTTTCCTAGCCAAAAACATTCAGTACTTC. The full variable domain, completed using reference TRBV15 and TRBJ2-4, is DAMVIQNPRYQVTQFGKPVTLSCSQTLNHNVMYWYQQKSSQAPKLLFHYYDKDFNNEADTPDNFQSRRPNTSFCFLDIRSPGLGDTAMYLCATSRPAVDRGFLAKNIQYFGAGTRLSVL.

J is TRBJ1-4 and V is TRBV6-6; no reliable D call. The CDR3 has 16 amino acids. CDR1 is MNHNY, CDR2 SVGAGI, per germline (reference sequence). Trimming took off 6 bases at V and 7 bases at J, with 21 bases between the two ends. CDR3: CASRGPPAGFGEKLFF. The CDR3 region has the DNA TGTGCCAGCAGGGGCCCGCCGGCTGGCTTTGGTGAAAAACTGTTTTTT.

V usage is TRBV28 and J usage is TRBJ2-2, with D possibly being TRBD1 (5 bases). This CDR3 is built from 13 residues. The ends were cut back, 4 bases at V and 4 bases at J, with 7 bases in the middle. Per the germline V gene, CDR1 is MDHEN and CDR2 is SYDVKM. CDR3 protein: CASSYRTTGELFF. The CDR3 DNA follows: TGTGCCAGCAGTTACAGGACCACCGGGGAGCTGTTTTTT.

This rearrangement joins TRBV18 to TRBJ2-1; 7 bases fit TRBD2. The CDR3 loop spans 16 amino acids. The ends lost 3 bases at V and 6 bases at J; junction bases unmatched: 11. Germline V gene data show CDR1 as KGHSH and CDR2 as LQKENI. The CDR3 DNA reads TGTGCCAGCTCACCGAGGGAGGGCCAGTATATCAATGAGCAGTTCTTC. Translating it yields CASSPREGQYINEQFF.

The chain carries TRBV27 and TRBJ2-7, with D perhaps matching TRBD1 (6 bases). The germline CDR1 and CDR2 sequences are MNHEY and SMNVEV (reference sequence). The CDR3 extends over 15 amino acids. The germline V and J ends were trimmed by 2 bases and 4 bases, with 15 bases remaining between them. The CDR3 nucleotides read TGTGCCAGCAGTTTAACGTCACAGGGCCATTACGAGCAGTACTTC. Protein sequence: CASSLTSQGHYEQYF.

The J gene is TRBJ2-1, the V gene TRBV28; 9 nucleotides agree with TRBD2. Per germline, CDR1 MDHEN and CDR2 SYDVKM. V shed 3 bases, J shed 2 bases, and the junction held 14 bases outside the gene matches. This CDR3 region has 19 residues. The CDR3 spells CASSFSGYSGSSTYNEQFF. CDR3 DNA sequence: TGTGCCAGCAGTTTTTCTGGTTATAGCGGGAGCAGTACCTACAATGAGCAGTTCTTC.

The chain has TRBV18 and TRBJ1-1; tentatively, D is TRBD1 (5 bases). This CDR3 has 16 residues. Germline CDR1 reads KGHSH; CDR2 reads LQKENI. Trimming took off 3 bases at V and 0 bases at J, with 14 bases between the two ends. The CDR3 DNA is TGTGCCAGCTCACCGGTACCAGGGAGTATGAACACTGAAGCTTTCTTT. Protein sequence: CASSPVPGSMNTEAFF.

The chain couples TRBV4-3 to TRBJ2-5; 9 bases fit TRBD1. Germline assignment: CDR1 LGHNA and CDR2 YSLEER. The CDR3 is 17 residues long. The ends lost 1 base at V and 2 bases at J; junction bases unmatched: 8. CDR3 in amino acids: CASSQGSPGTGQETQYF. For the CDR3, the DNA is TGCGCCAGCAGCCAAGGGAGTCCCGGGACAGGGCAAGAGACCCAGTACTTC.

This clone showed up just a few times. V and J are TRBV7-2 and TRBJ2-7; D possibly corresponds to TRBD1 (6 bases). CDR3 size: 14 residues. The ends were cut back, 4 bases at V and 3 bases at J, with 13 bases in the middle. Germline loops: CDR1 SGHTA, CDR2 FQGNSA. The CDR3: CASSSPRDNYEQYF. The CDR3 bases are TGTGCCAGCAGCTCTCCCCGGGACAACTACGAGCAGTACTTC.